This T cell receptor (beta chain) was sequenced during a study of blood T cell repertoires in COVID-19. The length of the CDR3 is 17 residues. Deletions cut 2 bases from V and 0 bases from J, with 11 bases between. Germline V gives CDR1 MDHEN, CDR2 SYDVKM. The protocol was immunoSEQ multiplex PCR, while the TCRdb copy is restricted to in-frame clones and leaves out a portion. The repertoire holds about 94,000 clones, with 80% as singletons. The chain joins TRBV28 to TRBJ2-6, with a possible D match to TRBD2 (5 bases). The TCR was taken from a human donor in a cohort sampled during active COVID-19. Sequencing was performed on peripheral blood. CDR3 DNA sequence: TGTGCCAGCAGTTTAAGGCGGGCTCTCTCTGGGGCCAACGTCCTGACTTTC. Protein sequence: CASSLRRALSGANVLTF.